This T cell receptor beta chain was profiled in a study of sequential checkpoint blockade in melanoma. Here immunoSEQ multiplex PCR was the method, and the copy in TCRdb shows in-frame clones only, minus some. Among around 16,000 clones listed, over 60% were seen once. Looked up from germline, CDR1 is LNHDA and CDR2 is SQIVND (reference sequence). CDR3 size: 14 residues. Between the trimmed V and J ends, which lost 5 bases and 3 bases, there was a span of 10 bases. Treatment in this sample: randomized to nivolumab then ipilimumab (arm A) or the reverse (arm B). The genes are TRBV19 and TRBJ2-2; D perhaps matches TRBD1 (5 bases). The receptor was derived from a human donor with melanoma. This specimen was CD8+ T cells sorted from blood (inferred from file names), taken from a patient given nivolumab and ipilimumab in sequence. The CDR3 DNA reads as TGTGCCAGTAGTGATACAGGCTACACCGGGGAGCTGTTTTTT. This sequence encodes CASSDTGYTGELFF.